These 12 T cell receptor beta chains share one sample of origin, sequenced in a study of OX40 agonist ivuxolimab in advanced cancers. This table comes from immunoSEQ multiplex PCR, and its TCRdb copy is limited to in-frame clones, with some not included. The sample includes about 42,000 clones, about 82% of them seen just once. The sequenced sample was CD4+ or CD8+ T cells sorted from blood, obtained in a trial of the OX40 agonist ivuxolimab. The receptors were gathered from an adult with an advanced solid tumor such as melanoma, head and neck, liver or kidney cancer.

The chain links TRBV15 to TRBJ2-3, with a weak D call TRBD1 (5 bases). Germline V gene data show CDR1 as LNHNV and CDR2 as YYDKDF (reference sequence). The CDR3 extends over 18 amino acids. Trimming removed 0 bases from V and 1 base from J, with 17 bases in between. The CDR3 spells CATSRERATDPGTDTQYF. The CDR3 DNA sequence: TGTGCCACCAGCAGAGAAAGGGCGACAGACCCTGGCACAGATACGCAGTATTTT.

This chain links TRBV6-5 with TRBJ1-1; D call uncertain. There are 13 residues in the CDR3. CDR1 and CDR2 from the germline V gene are MNHEY and SVGAGI. Trimming removed 7 bases from V and 1 base from J, with 10 bases in between. CDR3 in DNA: TGTGCCAGCATAGACTTCTCGAACACTGAAGCTTTCTTT. Its protein is CASIDFSNTEAFF.

The chain employs TRBV7-8 and TRBJ1-4; maybe TRBD1 (5 bases). V shed 1 base and J shed 12 bases, with 9 bases lying between them. Germline-derived CDR1 and CDR2 are SGHVS and FQNEAQ. The CDR3 sequence is 12 residues long. CDR3 loop: CASSLEGVELFF. The CDR3 DNA is TGTGCCAGCAGCTTAGAAGGGGTCGAACTGTTTTTT.

The rearrangement links TRBV27 to TRBJ1-6; D gene unclear. The length of the CDR3 is 16 residues. V was trimmed by 5 bases and J by 1 base, leaving 12 bases between them. Germline assignment: CDR1 MNHEY and CDR2 SMNVEV (reference sequence). CDR3 protein: CASSELGSSYNSPLHF. In DNA, the CDR3 is TGTGCCAGCAGTGAATTGGGCAGTTCCTATAATTCACCCCTCCACTTT.

The CDR3 nucleotides read TGTGCCAGCAGCTTGGTTGTCGCGAACTATGGCTACACCTTC. Translated: CASSLVVANYGYTF. V usage is TRBV11-2 and J usage is TRBJ1-2; D is unclear. CDR1 and CDR2 from the germline V gene are SGHAT and FQNNGV. With 3 bases removed from V and 2 bases from J, the gap between germline ends came to 10 bases. This CDR3 comprises 14 residues.

The rearrangement joins TRBV6-5 to TRBJ2-1; 7 bases are shared with TRBD2. CDR3 length equals 14 residues. CDR1 and CDR2 (germline): MNHEY, SVGAGI. The ends lost 5 bases at V and 5 bases at J; junction bases unmatched: 6. CDR3: CASSGGDGNNEQFF. The CDR3 nucleotides are TGTGCCAGCAGTGGGGGGGACGGAAACAATGAGCAGTTCTTC.

This chain joins TRBV9 and TRBJ2-1; TRBD1 agrees at 7 bases. The CDR3 extends over 14 amino acids. The germline CDR1 and CDR2 sequences are SGDLS and YYNGEE. The trim removed 4 bases at V and 10 bases at J, leaving 11 bases unmatched. The CDR3 region has the DNA TGTGCCAGCAGCCATCCCCCTGGACAGGCCGAGCAGTTCTTC. It encodes CASSHPPGQAEQFF.

The table lists this clone with a few counts. The chain has TRBV4-1 and TRBJ1-1, with 10 bases lining up with TRBD1. Unmatched junction bases numbered 9, after V lost 7 bases and J lost 4 bases. The CDR3 extends over 15 amino acids. CDR1 is MGHRA, CDR2 YSYEKL, per germline. In DNA, the CDR3 is TGCGCCAGCATGACAGGGGGCGAATTTGGCACTGAAGCTTTCTTT. This codes for CASMTGGEFGTEAFF.

This clone is classed as medium-sized. CDR3 loop: CASSQDTAGGNSHGYTF. In nucleotides, the CDR3 is TGCGCCAGCAGCCAAGATACCGCAGGGGGTAATAGTCATGGCTACACCTTC. This rearrangement joins TRBV4-3 to TRBJ1-2, with 7 bases matching TRBD1. Germline CDR1 reads LGHNA; CDR2 reads YSLEER. Unmatched junction bases numbered 13, after V lost 0 bases and J lost 6 bases. The CDR3 extends over 17 amino acids.

The chain is built from TRBV19 and TRBJ2-3; D gene unclear. V was trimmed by 6 bases and J by 6 bases, leaving 22 bases between them. Germline loops: CDR1 LNHDA, CDR2 SQIVND (reference sequence). This CDR3 is built from 16 residues. This chain's CDR3 is CASRRTPANPADTQYF. The CDR3, as DNA: TGTGCCAGTAGGAGGACCCCCGCGAACCCGGCGGATACGCAGTATTTT.

In its sample, this clone is medium-sized. Other nucleotide sequences from this sample produce the same CDR3. This chain joins TRBV25-1 and TRBJ1-1; no clear D gene. CDR1 and CDR2 (germline): MGHDK, SYGVNS. V was clipped by 0 bases and J by 2 bases, with 4 bases between them. This CDR3 has 13 residues. The CDR3 reads CASSEYHNTEAFF. The CDR3 DNA reads TGTGCCAGCAGTGAATACCACAACACTGAAGCTTTCTTT. The whole variable domain, remainder taken from reference TRBV25-1 and TRBJ1-1, is EADIYQTPRYLVIGTGKKITLECSQTMGHDKMYWYQQDPGMELHLIHYSYGVNSTEKGDLSSESTVSRIRTEHFPLTLESARPSHTSQYLCASSEYHNTEAFFGQGTRLTVV.

The rearrangement links TRBV6-1 to TRBJ1-5; D is uncertain. Germline CDR1 MNHNS, CDR2 SASEGT. This CDR3 is built from 14 residues. The ends were cut back, 4 bases at V and 5 bases at J, with 12 bases in the middle. This chain's CDR3 is CASSVSGVDQPQHF. Written as DNA, the CDR3 is TGTGCCAGCAGTGTATCGGGTGTGGATCAGCCCCAGCATTTT.